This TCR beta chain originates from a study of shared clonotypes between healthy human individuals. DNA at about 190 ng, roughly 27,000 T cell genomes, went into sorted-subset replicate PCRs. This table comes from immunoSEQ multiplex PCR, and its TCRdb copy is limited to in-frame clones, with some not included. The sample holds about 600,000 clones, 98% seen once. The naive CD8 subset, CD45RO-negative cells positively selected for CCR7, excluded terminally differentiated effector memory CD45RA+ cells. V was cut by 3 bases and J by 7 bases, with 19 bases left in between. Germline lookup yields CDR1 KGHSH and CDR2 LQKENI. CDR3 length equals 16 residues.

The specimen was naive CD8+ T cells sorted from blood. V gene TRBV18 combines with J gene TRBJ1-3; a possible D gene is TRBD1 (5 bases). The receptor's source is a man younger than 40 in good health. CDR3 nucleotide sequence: TGTGCCAGCTCACCGGCGACAGCCTCGGCGGCGAACACCATATATTTT. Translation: CASSPATASAANTIYF. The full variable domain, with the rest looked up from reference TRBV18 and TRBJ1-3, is NAGVMQNPRHLVRRRGQEARLRCSPMKGHSHVYWYRQLPEEGLKFMVYLQKENIIDESGMPKERFSAEFPKEGPSILRIQQVVRGDSAAYFCASSPATASAANTIYFGEGSWLTVV.